The rows below give T cell receptor beta chains drawn from one sample of a study of OX40 agonist ivuxolimab in advanced cancers. Assay: immunoSEQ multiplex PCR; the TCRdb copy retains only in-frame clones and omits some. Of about 80,000 clones detected, around 93% appear once; the ten largest clones hold over 8.5%. The source was CD4+ or CD8+ T cells sorted from blood, collected in a trial of the OX40 agonist ivuxolimab. These receptors originate from an adult with an advanced solid tumor such as melanoma, head and neck, liver or kidney cancer. Both conserved end residues are trimmed from each CDR3. A D gene is named only where the DNA matches it firmly.

d_gene: TRBD1; j_gene: TRBJ2-7; v_gene: TRBV5-4; CDR3aa: ASSWTGGEQY
d_gene: -; j_gene: TRBJ1-1; v_gene: TRBV10-2; CDR3aa: ASSDLLGLNTEAF
d_gene: -; j_gene: TRBJ1-2; v_gene: TRBV5-6; CDR3aa: ASSLVRDGYT
d_gene: -; j_gene: TRBJ2-5; v_gene: TRBV10-2; CDR3aa: ASSGSRAAVVQETQY
d_gene: -; j_gene: TRBJ2-7; v_gene: TRBV29-1; CDR3aa: SVEGKGEGYEQY
d_gene: -; j_gene: TRBJ2-7; v_gene: TRBV5-1; CDR3aa: ASSLGAGTSYEQY
d_gene: -; j_gene: TRBJ2-7; v_gene: TRBV7-9; CDR3aa: ASSSPGYYEQY
d_gene: -; j_gene: TRBJ2-7; v_gene: TRBV10-2; CDR3aa: ASSIPPGGTYEQY
d_gene: -; j_gene: TRBJ2-7; v_gene: TRBV27; CDR3aa: ASSPWGLAYEQY
d_gene: -; j_gene: TRBJ1-2; v_gene: TRBV27; CDR3aa: ASRSGAHGYT
d_gene: -; j_gene: TRBJ1-1; v_gene: TRBV6-5; CDR3aa: ASSWDTNTEAF